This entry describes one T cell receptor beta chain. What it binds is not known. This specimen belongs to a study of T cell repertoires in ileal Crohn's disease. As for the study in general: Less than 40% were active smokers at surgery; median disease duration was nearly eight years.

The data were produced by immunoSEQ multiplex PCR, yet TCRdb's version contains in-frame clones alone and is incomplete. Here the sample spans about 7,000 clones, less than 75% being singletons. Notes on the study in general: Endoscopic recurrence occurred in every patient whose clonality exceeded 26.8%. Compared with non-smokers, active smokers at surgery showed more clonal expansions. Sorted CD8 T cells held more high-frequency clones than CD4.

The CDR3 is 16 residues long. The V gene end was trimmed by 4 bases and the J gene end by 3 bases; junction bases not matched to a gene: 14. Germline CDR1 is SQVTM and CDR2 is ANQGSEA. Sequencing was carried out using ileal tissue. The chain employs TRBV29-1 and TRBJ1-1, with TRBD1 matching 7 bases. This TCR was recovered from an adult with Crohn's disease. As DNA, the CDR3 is TGCAGCGTTGTTCCAGGGGGTAGGTATGGGGACACTGAAGCTTTCTTT. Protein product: CSVVPGGRYGDTEAFF.